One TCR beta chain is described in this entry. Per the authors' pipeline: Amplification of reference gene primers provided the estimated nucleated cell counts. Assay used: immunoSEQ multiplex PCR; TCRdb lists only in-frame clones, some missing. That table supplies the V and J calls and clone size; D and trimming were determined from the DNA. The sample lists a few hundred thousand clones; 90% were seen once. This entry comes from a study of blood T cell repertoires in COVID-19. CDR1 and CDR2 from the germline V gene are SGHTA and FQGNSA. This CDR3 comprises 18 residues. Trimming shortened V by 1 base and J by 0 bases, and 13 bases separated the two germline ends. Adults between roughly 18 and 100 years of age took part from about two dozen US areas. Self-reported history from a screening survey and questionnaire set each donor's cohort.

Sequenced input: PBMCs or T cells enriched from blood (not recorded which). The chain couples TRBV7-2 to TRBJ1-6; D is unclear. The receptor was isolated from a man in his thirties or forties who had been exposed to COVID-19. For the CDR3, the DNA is TGTGCCAGCAGCTTAGGTTACGCGACAAGCTCCTATAATTCACCCCTCCACTTT. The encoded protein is CASSLGYATSSYNSPLHF.